These 22 T cell receptor beta chains came from one sample sequenced in a study of blood T cell repertoires in COVID-19. The table came from immunoSEQ multiplex PCR; TCRdb's copy has only in-frame clones and leaves some out. The data contain 150,000 to 200,000 clones, under 85% of them seen just once; the ten biggest clones take up 10% to 15%. The sample taken for sequencing was peripheral blood. These receptors were obtained from a man aged 70 or older who had recovered from COVID-19.

In this sample, this clone turned up a few times. The junction shows a germline mismatch at one end, possibly a read error. The chain recombines TRBV11-2 with TRBJ1-1; D may be TRBD1 (5 bases). The CDR3 is 12 amino acids. Germline V lookup: CDR1 SGHAT, CDR2 FQNNGV. The CDR3 spells CASSKWGEGRIF. The CDR3, as DNA: TGTGCCAGCAGCAAATGGGGGGAGGGGCGAATCTTT.

The genes are TRBV23-1 and TRBJ2-1; D possibly corresponds to TRBD1 (6 bases). TRBV23-1 is filed as an ORF, its function uncertain. V dropped 0 bases and J dropped 3 bases, with 15 bases sitting between them. CDR3 size: 17 residues. CDR3: CASSQSGSRDNYNEQFF. CDR3 nucleotides: TGCGCCAGCAGTCAATCCGGAAGCCGGGACAACTACAATGAGCAGTTCTTC.

The chain carries TRBV7-9 and TRBJ2-1; D gene ambiguous. V lost 7 bases and J 2 bases, leaving 6 bases between the germline ends. From germline, CDR1 is SEHNR and CDR2 FQNEAQ (reference sequence). The CDR3 has 12 amino acids. CDR3 residues: CASTTAYNEQFF. The CDR3 DNA reads as TGTGCCAGCACAACGGCCTACAATGAGCAGTTCTTC.

The V gene is TRBV13, the J gene TRBJ2-7; 10 bases are shared with TRBD1. Unmatched junction bases numbered 15, after V lost 5 bases and J lost 2 bases. In germline, CDR1 is PRHDT, CDR2 FYEKMQ (reference sequence). The CDR3 totals 18 residues. CDR3 coding DNA: TGTGCCAGCAGCCACCCGGGACAGGGGTCCCAAGGGGCCTACGAGCAGTACTTC. It yields the protein CASSHPGQGSQGAYEQYF.

The chain recombines TRBV27 with TRBJ2-7; 7 positions agree with TRBD1. The junction had 7 bases not matched to a gene; V was cut back by 4 bases and J by 4 bases. CDR3 size: 14 residues. Germline loops: CDR1 MNHEY, CDR2 SMNVEV (reference sequence). The CDR3 region is CASSSLQDRYEQYF. DNA for the CDR3: TGTGCCAGCAGTTCCCTCCAGGACAGGTACGAGCAGTACTTC.

The CDR3 DNA follows: TGTGCCAGTAGTGGACCGGGACTAGCGGGAGGCTACGAGCAGTACTTC. This codes for CASSGPGLAGGYEQYF. The V call is TRBV19, the J call TRBJ2-7; 15 bases line up with TRBD2. The CDR3 extends over 16 amino acids. Germline loops: CDR1 LNHDA, CDR2 SQIVND (reference sequence). Trimming cost V 5 bases and J 3 bases; bases outside gene matches: 5.

The V call is TRBV27, the J call TRBJ1-1; D is unresolved. Germline loops: CDR1 MNHEY, CDR2 SMNVEV (reference sequence). V lost 6 bases, J lost 2 bases, and 7 bases lay in between. CDR3 length: 12 residues. The CDR3 region has the DNA TGTGCCAGCAGCTCCGTTAACACTGAAGCTTTCTTT. Its protein product is CASSSVNTEAFF.

In this sample, this clone turned up a few times. The rearrangement uses TRBV6-2 or TRBV6-3 and TRBJ2-1; D ambiguous. Germline V gene sequence: CDR1 MNHEY, CDR2 SVGEGT. V was trimmed by 6 bases and J by 4 bases, leaving 10 bases between them. The CDR3 is 13 residues long. For the CDR3, the DNA is TGTGCCAGCAGCCACCAGTTATACAATGAGCAGTTCTTC. Protein product: CASSHQLYNEQFF.

The chain links TRBV6-6 to TRBJ1-1; D gene ambiguous. V was trimmed by 0 bases and J by 7 bases, leaving 6 bases between them. Germline CDR1 reads MNHNY; CDR2 reads SVGAGI (reference sequence). The CDR3 is made up of 12 amino acids. CDR3 region: CASSYSKLEAFF. CDR3 nucleotide sequence: TGTGCCAGCAGTTACTCTAAACTTGAAGCTTTCTTT.

The chain employs TRBV12-5 and TRBJ2-1; D may be TRBD2 (6 bases). Germline V gene lookup returns CDR1 LGHNT and CDR2 FRNRAP. Trimming left V 1 base short and J 10 bases short, with 11 bases between. This CDR3 has 13 amino acids. In nucleotides, the CDR3 is TGTGCTAGTGGTTTGGCGGGAGCCTGGGAGCAGTTCTTC. Translation: CASGLAGAWEQFF. The full variable domain, with the rest looked up from reference TRBV12-5 and TRBJ2-1, is DARVTQTPRHKVTEMGQEVTMRCQPILGHNTVFWYRQTMMQGLELLAYFRNRAPLDDSGMPKDRFSAEMPDATLATLKIQPSEPRDSAVYFCASGLAGAWEQFFGPGTRLTVL.

The genes are TRBV10-3 and TRBJ1-4; D is perhaps TRBD1 (5 bases). With 0 bases removed from V and 8 bases from J, the gap between germline ends came to 16 bases. Germline V gives CDR1 ENHRY, CDR2 SYGVKD. This CDR3 spans 16 amino acids. This chain's CDR3 is CAISESTRGMGEKLFF. The CDR3 DNA sequence: TGTGCCATCAGTGAGTCGACTCGGGGGATGGGCGAAAAACTGTTTTTT.

V is TRBV3-1 (or the pseudogene TRBV3-2) and J is TRBJ2-1; D unresolved. The germline V gene has CDR1 LGHDT and CDR2 YNNKEL (reference sequence). Trimming stripped 3 bases from V and 7 bases from J, with 7 bases between. CDR3 length: 12 amino acids. The CDR3 DNA reads TGTGCCAGCAGCCATCAACTGAATGAGCAGTTCTTC. This sequence encodes CASSHQLNEQFF.

To note about this clone: A read error may be the cause here, since a much bigger clone is one base away. CDR3 region: CASSPTGGEQYF. The CDR3 nucleotides read TGTGCCAGCAGCCCGACAGGGGGCGAGCAGTACTTC. This chain joins TRBV11-3 and TRBJ2-7; 9 bases align to TRBD1. Germline CDR1 reads SGHNT; CDR2 reads YENEEA. The CDR3 totals 12 residues. After removal of 5 bases from V and 6 bases from J, the junction contained 2 bases not matched to a gene.

The gene calls are TRBV5-1 and TRBJ2-3; TRBD2 is a possible D gene (5 bases). This CDR3 spans 14 amino acids. V was trimmed by 5 bases and J by 5 bases, leaving 15 bases between them. Germline V gene data show CDR1 as SGHRS and CDR2 as YFSETQ. The CDR3 sequence is CASRPGLAGDTQYF. The CDR3 region has the DNA TGCGCCAGCAGGCCCGGGCTAGCAGGAGATACGCAGTATTTT. Variable domain in full (rest from reference TRBV5-1 and TRBJ2-3): KAGVTQTPRYLIKTRGQQVTLSCSPISGHRSVSWYQQTPGQGLQFLFEYFSETQRNKGNFPGRFSGRQFSNSRSEMNVSTLELGDSALYLCASRPGLAGDTQYFGPGTRLTVL.

The chain joins TRBV24-1 to TRBJ1-1; 7 bases are a match to TRBD1. V lost 4 bases to trimming and J lost 5 bases; unmatched junction nucleotides: 3. This CDR3 spans 13 amino acids. Looked up from germline, CDR1 is KGHDR and CDR2 is SFDVKD. The chain's CDR3 is CATSDWDSTEAFF. The CDR3 DNA is TGTGCCACCAGTGACTGGGACAGTACTGAAGCTTTCTTT.

This clone appeared a few times. The chain joins TRBV5-4 to TRBJ2-2, with D perhaps matching TRBD2 (7 bases). The V end was cut by 3 bases, the J end by 6 bases, with 12 bases between. Germline CDR1 is SGHNT and CDR2 is YYREEE (reference sequence). The CDR3 loop spans 14 amino acids. CDR3: CASSSQGRAGELFF. CDR3 nucleotide sequence: TGTGCCAGCAGCTCGCAGGGGAGGGCCGGGGAGCTGTTTTTT.

The rearrangement joins TRBV4-3 to TRBJ2-7; D might be TRBD2 (6 bases). The V end lost 1 base, the J end lost 0 bases, and 13 bases lay between the germline ends. Germline lookup yields CDR1 LGHNA and CDR2 YSLEER. This CDR3 contains 16 residues. CDR3 sequence: CASSQGQTGVSYEQYF. The CDR3 DNA reads TGCGCCAGCAGCCAAGGGCAGACGGGGGTCTCCTACGAGCAGTACTTC.

The sample holds one count of this clone. The chain has TRBV15 and TRBJ2-1; TRBD2 is a possible D gene (5 bases). From germline, CDR1 is LNHNV and CDR2 YYDKDF (reference sequence). The CDR3 is 15 amino acids. The V end lost 2 bases, the J end lost 6 bases, and 14 bases lay between the germline ends. CDR3 sequence: CATSRNHPGINEQFF. The CDR3 DNA reads TGTGCCACCAGCAGAAACCACCCGGGGATCAATGAGCAGTTCTTC.

This clone occurred many times. The chain combines TRBV2 with TRBJ2-1, with 8 positions matching TRBD2. The CDR3 is made up of 12 amino acids. From germline, CDR1 is SNHLY and CDR2 FYNNEI. The CDR3 DNA sequence: TGTGCTTCCCTGGGAGCTAGCGGGGAGCAGTTCTTC. Residues: CASLGASGEQFF.

The sample holds a few counts of this clone. The CDR3, as DNA: TGTGCCAGCAGCTTAGCGGAGACAGATACGCAGTATTTT. This gives the protein CASSLAETDTQYF. The chain joins TRBV7-9 to TRBJ2-3; D remains unclear. Trimming shortened V by 0 bases and J by 3 bases, and 4 bases separated the two germline ends. The germline V gene encodes CDR1 SEHNR and CDR2 FQNEAQ (reference sequence). This CDR3 is built from 13 residues.

This rearrangement joins TRBV7-2 to TRBJ2-7; 9 bases line up with TRBD2. In germline, CDR1 is SGHTA, CDR2 FQGNSA. Trimming removed 5 bases from V and 3 bases from J; junction bases left unmatched: 11. CDR3 length: 16 amino acids. The DNA of the CDR3 is TGTGCCAGCAGCCCATCCCCTAGCGGGGCCAGCTACGAGCAGTACTTC. Translating it yields CASSPSPSGASYEQYF.

This sequence joins TRBV6-5 and TRBJ1-5; D possibly corresponds to TRBD1 (5 bases). V was trimmed by 6 bases and J by 6 bases, leaving 12 bases between them. CDR1 is MNHEY, CDR2 SVGAGI, per germline. This CDR3 spans 13 amino acids. The CDR3 reads CASRSREAQPQHF. The CDR3 nucleotides are TGTGCCAGCAGAAGCAGGGAAGCTCAGCCCCAGCATTTT.